This T cell receptor beta chain originates from a study of blood T cell repertoires in COVID-19. Study-wide context: COVID-19 samples collected from the United States, Italy and Spain covered acute and convalescent phases. T cells, B-cell-depleted T cells, or PBMCs supplied cDNA or gDNA.

Germline values: CDR1 SGHDT, CDR2 YYEEEE. This CDR3 is built from 14 residues. The germline V and J ends were trimmed by 0 bases and 4 bases, with 8 bases remaining between them. Study processing details: Nucleated cell counts were estimated from reference gene primer amplification. The protocol was immunoSEQ multiplex PCR, while the TCRdb copy is restricted to in-frame clones and leaves out a portion. V and J calls and clone size follow that table, whereas D and trimming were derived from the DNA. The repertoire holds around 290,000 clones, about 89% seen once, with approximately 4.2% in the top ten. This clone was detected once.

Material for sequencing was peripheral blood. This TCR was sampled from a man aged 40-49 years with acute or convalescent COVID-19. The chain uses TRBV5-6 and TRBJ1-3; unclear D gene. As DNA, the CDR3 is TGTGCCAGCAGCTTGGATCCTCGGGGAAACACCATATATTTT. Translated: CASSLDPRGNTIYF.